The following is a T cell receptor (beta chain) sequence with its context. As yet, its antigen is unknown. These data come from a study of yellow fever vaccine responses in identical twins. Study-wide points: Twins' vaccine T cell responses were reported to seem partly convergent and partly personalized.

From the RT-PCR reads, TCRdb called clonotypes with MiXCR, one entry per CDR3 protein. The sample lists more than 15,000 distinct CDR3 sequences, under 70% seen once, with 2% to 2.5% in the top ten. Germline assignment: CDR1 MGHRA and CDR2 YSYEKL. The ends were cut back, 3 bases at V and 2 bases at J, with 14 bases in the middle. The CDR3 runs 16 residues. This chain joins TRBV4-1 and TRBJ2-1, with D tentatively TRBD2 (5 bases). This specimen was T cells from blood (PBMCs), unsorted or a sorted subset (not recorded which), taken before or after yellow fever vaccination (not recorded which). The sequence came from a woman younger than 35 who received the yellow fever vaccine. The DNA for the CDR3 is TGCGCCAGCAGCCAGGCGGCTAGCTCCACCTACAATGAGCAGTTCTTC. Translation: CASSQAASSTYNEQFF.